This entry lists 5 T cell receptor beta chains sequenced from one sample in a study of response to subunit inactivated influenza vaccine. TCRdb fed the RT-PCR reads into MiXCR, producing one record per CDR3 protein. In the table there are about 780,000 distinct CDR3 sequences, around a sixth of which are singletons. The input for sequencing was PBMCs from blood, taken 5 days after vaccination. The receptors were gathered from a man aged 45 to 65 who received an inactivated influenza vaccine.

J is TRBJ2-1 and V is TRBV9; 8 positions agree with TRBD1. CDR1 and CDR2 (germline): SGDLS, YYNGEE. V gave up 5 bases and J gave up 6 bases; unmatched junction bases: 4. CDR3 size: 13 residues. Written as DNA, the CDR3 is TGTGCCAGCAGAGGACAGGGATTCAATGAGCAGTTCTTC. Translation gives CASRGQGFNEQFF.

This clonotype occurred a few times. This sequence joins TRBV29-1 and TRBJ2-1; D possibly matches TRBD1 or TRBD2 (6 bases each). V lost 7 bases, J lost 0 bases, and 16 bases lay in between. The CDR3 sequence is 15 residues long. The V gene's germline CDR1 is SQVTM and CDR2 ANQGSEA. CDR3 DNA: TGCAGCGACACCGGGGGCGGCAGCTCCTACAATGAGCAGTTCTTC. This sequence encodes CSDTGGGSSYNEQFF.

CDR3 DNA sequence: TGTGCCAGCAGCGCTAAAGGCCGGGCGAACACCGGGGAGCTGTTTTTT. It yields the protein CASSAKGRANTGELFF. The V and J genes are TRBV2 and TRBJ2-2; D uncertain. This CDR3 spans 16 amino acids. Germline V gene sequence: CDR1 SNHLY, CDR2 FYNNEI. Trimming stripped 6 bases from V and 0 bases from J, with 14 bases between. The complete variable domain, with remaining parts taken from reference TRBV2 and TRBJ2-2, reads EPEVTQTPSHQVTQMGQEVILRCVPISNHLYFYWYRQILGQKVEFLVSFYNNEISEKSEIFDDQFSVERPDGSNFTLKIRSTKLEDSAMYFCASSAKGRANTGELFFGEGSRLTVL.

This clonotype has a handful of counts. V and J are TRBV20-1 and TRBJ2-3; D is unresolved. V was cut by 6 bases and J by 0 bases, with 13 bases left in between. Germline assignment: CDR1 DFQATT and CDR2 SNEGSKA (reference sequence). CDR3 length equals 14 residues. CDR3 DNA sequence: TGCAGTGCCCGAAGGGTGGATAGCACAGATACGCAGTATTTT. It yields the protein CSARRVDSTDTQYF.

The genes are TRBV12-3 or TRBV12-4 and TRBJ1-4, with TRBD1 matching 12 bases. Trimming cost V 7 bases and J 5 bases; bases outside gene matches: 5. This CDR3 spans 15 amino acids. CDR3 nucleotide sequence: TGTGCCAGCACTGGGGGGACAGGGGGCAATGAAAAACTGTTTTTT. This gives the protein CASTGGTGGNEKLFF.